Sequencing of this T cell receptor beta chain was carried out in a study of blood T cells in healthy people across ages. A remark on this clonotype: Its antigen is not known.

Trimming removed 3 bases at V and 3 bases at J, with 13 bases between. CDR1 is SGHNT and CDR2 is YYREEE in the germline V gene (reference sequence). The length of the CDR3 is 14 residues. Study results and limitations: Roughly linearly, TCR beta diversity per million T cells fell as age increased. In the absence of known donor CMV status, changes in expanded clonotypes were possibly confounded.

Through a sample-barcoded 5' primer and a J-beta primer mix, a second PCR was run for about 6 to 11 cycles. TCRdb processed the 5' RACE reads anew with MiXCR; each CDR3 protein has one entry. The sample carries about 1.8 million distinct CDR3 sequences, about 50% recorded once. Sequencing was done on a sample of blood. The chain is built from TRBV5-4 and TRBJ2-7, with a tentative D call TRBD2 (5 bases). The TCR sequence derives from a woman aged 40 to 55 in good health. CDR3 amino acids: CASSSTGVYYEQYF. DNA for the CDR3: TGTGCCAGCAGCTCCACCGGGGTCTACTACGAGCAGTACTTC.